This TCR beta chain was identified in a study of blood T cell repertoires in COVID-19 (dated by TCRdb to the early 2020s). About the study as a whole: Collaborator samples came from the United States, Italy and Spain and covered acute and convalescent phases of COVID-19. The material from the prospective study consisted of cDNA or gDNA derived from T cells, B-cell-depleted T cells, or PBMCs. Subjects who had been exposed to COVID-19, were actively infected with it, or had recovered from it provided the deeply sampled blood TCRbeta repertoires that made up the dataset. The repertoires were released in a freely available public database intended as a resource for research on the immune response to SARS-CoV-2. Samples were obtained from the ongoing ImmuneRACE study (first 160 participants) and from some 1,200 subjects provided by 6 global collaborators. The sample metadata nearly always contained a de-identified subject ID, COVID-19 status, age in years and sex. Where available, HLA class I and class II types were obtained from metadata supplied by the sample provider rather than from assay-based typing.

TCRbeta CDR3 regions were amplified from genomic DNA using the immunoSEQ Assay, a bias-controlled multiplex PCR. On the authors' methods: Within the assay, amplification of reference gene primers was used to estimate how many nucleated cells each sample contained. To quantify the absolute abundance of each unique TCRbeta CDR3 rearrangement, sequence reads were collapsed and filtered. For each sample, productive Simpson clonality was calculated as the square root of Simpson's diversity index over productive rearrangements. TCRdb re-hosts the immuneACCESS table, in-frame sequences only. Its copies lack some clones; in the studies checked, an unresolved V gene accounts for under half of them, and the cause for the rest is not known. V, J and clone size are those of that table, while D and trimming were read from the DNA. In this sample the table shows 20,000 to 30,000 clones, 75% to 90% of which occur a single time. Around 9.3% of the sample goes to the ten largest clones.

General study outcomes and caveats: How much clinical and demographic metadata was included differed by source and by participant, and the metadata was provided uncurated.

The collaborating institutions used their own protocols to collect whole blood in K2EDTA tubes. For TCRbeta analysis, collaborators shipped samples in one of three forms: frozen whole blood, isolated PBMCs, or DNA extracted from either of those sample types. In the case of this clone: It lacks a known antigen. Nothing much larger sits one base from this clone, and base qualities are not available.

This TCR came from a human donor in a cohort sampled during active COVID-19. Specimen: peripheral blood.

The CDR3 protein is CASSTKGLAGVWETQYF. The base sequence is TGTGCCAGCAGCACAAAGGGACTAGCGGGGGTTTGGGAGACCCAGTACTTC. The sequence links TRBV5-6 to TRBJ2-5; TRBD2 fits 14 bases in the junction. From a lookup of the germline V gene, CDR1 and CDR2 are SGHDT and YYEEEE. From V the trimming removes 4 bases and from J it removes 5 bases, while the gene matches leave 10 bases of the junction unaccounted for. The CDR3 spans 17 residues, from the cysteine through the phenylalanine. Only the CDR3 DNA is retained, 51 bases long and in frame from the first base.